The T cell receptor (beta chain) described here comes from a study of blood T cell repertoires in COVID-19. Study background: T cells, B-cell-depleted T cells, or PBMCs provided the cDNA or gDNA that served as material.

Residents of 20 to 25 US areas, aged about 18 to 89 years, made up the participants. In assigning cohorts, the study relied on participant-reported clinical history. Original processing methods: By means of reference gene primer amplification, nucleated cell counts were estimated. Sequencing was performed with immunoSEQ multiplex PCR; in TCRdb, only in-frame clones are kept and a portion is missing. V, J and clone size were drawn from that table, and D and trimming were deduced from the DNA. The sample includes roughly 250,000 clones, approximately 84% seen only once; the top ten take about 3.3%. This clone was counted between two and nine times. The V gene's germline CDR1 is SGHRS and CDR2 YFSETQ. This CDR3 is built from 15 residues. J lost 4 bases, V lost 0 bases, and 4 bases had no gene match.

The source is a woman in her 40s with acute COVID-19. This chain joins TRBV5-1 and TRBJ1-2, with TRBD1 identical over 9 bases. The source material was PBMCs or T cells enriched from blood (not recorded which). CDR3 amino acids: CASSLGTGEPYGYTF. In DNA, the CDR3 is TGCGCCAGCAGCTTGGGGACAGGGGAGCCCTATGGCTACACCTTC.